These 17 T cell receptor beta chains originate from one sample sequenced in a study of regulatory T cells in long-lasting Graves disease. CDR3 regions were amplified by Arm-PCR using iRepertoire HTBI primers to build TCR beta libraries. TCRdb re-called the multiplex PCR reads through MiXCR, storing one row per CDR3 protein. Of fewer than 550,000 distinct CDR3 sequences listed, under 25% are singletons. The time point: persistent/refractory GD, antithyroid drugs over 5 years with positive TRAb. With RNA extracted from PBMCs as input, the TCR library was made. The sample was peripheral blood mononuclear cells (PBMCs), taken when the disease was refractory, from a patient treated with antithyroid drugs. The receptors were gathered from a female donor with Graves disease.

The CDR3 loop is CSVELTRAGANVLTF. The CDR3 DNA reads TGCAGCGTTGAATTAACAAGGGCTGGGGCCAACGTCCTGACTTTC. This chain joins TRBV29-1 and TRBJ2-6; no clear D gene. Germline CDR1 and CDR2: SQVTM and ANQGSEA. The CDR3 runs 15 residues. V was shortened by 2 bases and J by 2 bases, with 10 bases between the two germline ends.

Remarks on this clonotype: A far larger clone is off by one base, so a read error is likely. Here the CDR3 reads CASSYGILQGTQYF. The CDR3 DNA sequence: TGTGCCAGCAGTTACGGCATTCTGCAAGGGACCCAGTACTTC. The chain carries TRBV6-2 or TRBV6-3 and TRBJ2-5; the D is unclear. Germline assignment: CDR1 MNHEY and CDR2 SVGEGT. There are 14 residues in the CDR3.

CDR3 nucleotide sequence: TGTGCCAGCAGTCAATCCCTCTGGGACAAAATGTACTTC. Its translation is CASSQSLWDKMYF. This rearrangement joins TRBV6-1 to TRBJ2-7; D is perhaps TRBD1 (6 bases). The germline V gene has CDR1 MNHNS and CDR2 SASEGT. V was cut by 5 bases and J by 12 bases, with 20 bases left in between. CDR3 length: 13 residues.

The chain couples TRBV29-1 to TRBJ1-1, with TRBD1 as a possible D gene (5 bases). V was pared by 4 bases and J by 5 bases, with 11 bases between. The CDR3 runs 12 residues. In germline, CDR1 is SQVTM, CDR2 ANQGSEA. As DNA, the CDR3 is TGCAGCGTTGTGGGGCACGAGACTGAAGCTTTCTTT. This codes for CSVVGHETEAFF.

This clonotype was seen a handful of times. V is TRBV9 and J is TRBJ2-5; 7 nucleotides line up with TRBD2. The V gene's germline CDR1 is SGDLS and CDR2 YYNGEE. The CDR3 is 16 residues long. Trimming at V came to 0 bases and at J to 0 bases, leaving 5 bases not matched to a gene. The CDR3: CASSVEGLADQETQYF. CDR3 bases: TGTGCCAGCAGCGTAGAGGGGCTAGCGGACCAAGAGACCCAGTACTTC.

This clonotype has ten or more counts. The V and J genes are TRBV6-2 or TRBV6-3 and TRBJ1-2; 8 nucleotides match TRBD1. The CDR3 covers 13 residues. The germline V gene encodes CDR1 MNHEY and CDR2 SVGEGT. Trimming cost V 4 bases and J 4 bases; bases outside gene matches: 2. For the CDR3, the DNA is TGTGCCAGCAGTTCAGGGGGCAGCTATGGCTACACCTTC. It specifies CASSSGGSYGYTF.

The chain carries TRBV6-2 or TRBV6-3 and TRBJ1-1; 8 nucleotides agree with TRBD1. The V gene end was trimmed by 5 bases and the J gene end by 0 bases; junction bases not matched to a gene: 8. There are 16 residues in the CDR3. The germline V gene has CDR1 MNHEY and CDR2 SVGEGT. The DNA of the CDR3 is TGTGCCAGCAGTCCCTTGGACAGGGCTATGAACACTGAAGCTTTCTTT. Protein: CASSPLDRAMNTEAFF.

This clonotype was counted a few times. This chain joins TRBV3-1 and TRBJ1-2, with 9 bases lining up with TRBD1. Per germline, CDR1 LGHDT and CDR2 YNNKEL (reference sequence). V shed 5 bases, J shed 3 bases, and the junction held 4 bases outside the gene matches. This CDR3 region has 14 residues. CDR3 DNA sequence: TGTGCCAGCAGCGAACAGGGGGCGGACTATGGCTACACCTTC. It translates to CASSEQGADYGYTF.

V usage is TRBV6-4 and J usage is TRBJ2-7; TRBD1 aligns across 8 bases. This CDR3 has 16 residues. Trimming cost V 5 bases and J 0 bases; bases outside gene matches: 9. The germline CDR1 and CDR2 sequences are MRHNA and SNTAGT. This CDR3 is CASSSIGTGNSYEQYF. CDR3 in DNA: TGTGCCAGCAGTTCTATCGGGACAGGCAACTCCTACGAGCAGTACTTC.

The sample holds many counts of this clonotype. The CDR3 loop is CASSHGRGLDTEAFF. CDR3 DNA: TGTGCCAGCAGTCATGGCAGGGGGCTAGACACTGAAGCTTTCTTT. The chain employs TRBV12-3 or TRBV12-4 and TRBJ1-1; 8 nucleotides match TRBD1. CDR3 length: 15 amino acids. V shed 5 bases, J shed 3 bases, and the junction held 8 bases outside the gene matches.

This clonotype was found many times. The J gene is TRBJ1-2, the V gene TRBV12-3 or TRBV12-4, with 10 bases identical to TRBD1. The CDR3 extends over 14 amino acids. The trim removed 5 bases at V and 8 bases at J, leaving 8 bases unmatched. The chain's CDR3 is CASSTGQGFNGYTF. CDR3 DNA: TGTGCCAGCAGTACGGGACAGGGGTTCAACGGCTACACCTTC.

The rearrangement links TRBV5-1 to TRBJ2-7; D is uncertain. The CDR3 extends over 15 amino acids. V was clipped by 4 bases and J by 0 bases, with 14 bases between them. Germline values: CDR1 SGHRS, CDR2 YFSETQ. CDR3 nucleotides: TGCGCCAGCAGCCTCACAGCAACTGGCTCCTACGAGCAGTACTTC. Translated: CASSLTATGSYEQYF.

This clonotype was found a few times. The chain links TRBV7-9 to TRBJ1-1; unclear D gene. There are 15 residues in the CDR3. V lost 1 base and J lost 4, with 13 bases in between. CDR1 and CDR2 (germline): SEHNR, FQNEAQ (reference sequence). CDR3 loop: CASSLEPVMGTEAFF. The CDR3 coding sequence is TGTGCCAGCAGCTTAGAGCCGGTGATGGGCACTGAAGCTTTCTTT. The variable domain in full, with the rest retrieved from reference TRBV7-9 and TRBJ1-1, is DTGVSQNPRHKITKRGQNVTFRCDPISEHNRLYWYRQTLGQGPEFLTYFQNEAQLEKSRLLSDRFSAERPKGSFSTLEIQRTEQGDSAMYLCASSLEPVMGTEAFFGQGTRLTVV.

The CDR3 bases are TGTGCCAGTAGAAGTTGGGATACCGGGGAGCTGTTTTTT. This codes for CASRSWDTGELFF. The rearrangement joins TRBV19 to TRBJ2-2; D remains unclear. V was cut by 6 bases and J by 5 bases, with 10 bases left in between. Germline lookup yields CDR1 LNHDA and CDR2 SQIVND (reference sequence). The CDR3 contains 13 residues.

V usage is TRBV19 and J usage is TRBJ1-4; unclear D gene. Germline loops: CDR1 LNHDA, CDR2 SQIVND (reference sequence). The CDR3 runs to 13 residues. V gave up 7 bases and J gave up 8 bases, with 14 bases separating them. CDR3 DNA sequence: TGTGCCAGTACCCCCCGAGGAAACGAAAAACTGTTTTTT. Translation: CASTPRGNEKLFF.

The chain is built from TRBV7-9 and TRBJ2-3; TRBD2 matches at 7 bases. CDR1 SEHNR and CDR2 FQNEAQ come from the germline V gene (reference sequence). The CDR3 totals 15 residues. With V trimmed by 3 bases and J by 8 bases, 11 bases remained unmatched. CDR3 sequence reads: CASSFRRETKATQYF. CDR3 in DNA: TGTGCCAGCAGCTTTAGGCGGGAGACTAAGGCTACGCAGTATTTT.

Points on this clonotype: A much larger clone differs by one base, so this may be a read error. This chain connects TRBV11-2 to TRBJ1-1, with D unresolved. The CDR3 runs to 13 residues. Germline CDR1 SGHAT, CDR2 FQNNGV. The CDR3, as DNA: TGTGTCAGCAGCCCTTTACCCAGGTCGGAAGCTTTCTTT. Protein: CVSSPLPRSEAFF.